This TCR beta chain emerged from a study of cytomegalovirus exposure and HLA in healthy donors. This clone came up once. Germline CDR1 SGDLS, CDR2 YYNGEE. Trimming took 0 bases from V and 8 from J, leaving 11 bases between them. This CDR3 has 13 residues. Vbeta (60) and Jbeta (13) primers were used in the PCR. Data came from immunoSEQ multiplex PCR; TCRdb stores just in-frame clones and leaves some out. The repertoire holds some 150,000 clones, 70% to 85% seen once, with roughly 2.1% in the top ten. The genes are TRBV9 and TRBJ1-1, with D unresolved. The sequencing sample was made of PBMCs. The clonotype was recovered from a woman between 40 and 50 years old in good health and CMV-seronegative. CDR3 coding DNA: TGTGCCAGCAGCGTAGATTTTGTGGCAGAAGCTTTCTTT. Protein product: CASSVDFVAEAFF.